The next 30 T cell receptor beta chains were all read from a single sample in a study of shared clonotypes between healthy human individuals. The data were produced by immunoSEQ multiplex PCR, yet TCRdb's version contains in-frame clones alone and is incomplete. The top ten clones hold roughly 1.2% of a sample with 1.4 million to 1.5 million clones, around 97% of them seen once. Sequencing was done on a sample of naive CD4+ T cells sorted from blood. Noted subset: CD45RA+ positively selected. The receptors stem from a man aged 25-45 years in good health.

This chain connects TRBV27 to TRBJ2-2, with 7 positions matching TRBD2. Trimming removed 2 bases from V and 7 bases from J; junction bases left unmatched: 22. The germline V gene encodes CDR1 MNHEY and CDR2 SMNVEV (reference sequence). The CDR3 is made up of 20 amino acids. CDR3 protein: CASSLQRQTTSNIRNGELFF. The CDR3 region has the DNA TGTGCCAGCAGTTTACAAAGACAGACGACTAGCAACATAAGAAACGGGGAGCTGTTTTTT.

The chain joins TRBV19 to TRBJ2-4, with TRBD2 identical over 7 bases. This CDR3 region has 13 residues. V shed 0 bases and J 9 bases; nucleotides not matched to a gene: 2. The germline V gene encodes CDR1 LNHDA and CDR2 SQIVND (reference sequence). Here the CDR3 DNA reads TGTGCCAGTAGTATAGACTCGGGGGGCATTCAGTACTTC. Translation gives CASSIDSGGIQYF.

The CDR3 spells CASSVGVGPPTTDTQYF. CDR3 DNA sequence: TGTGCCAGCAGCGTAGGGGTAGGCCCGCCTACCACAGATACGCAGTATTTT. The chain employs TRBV9 and TRBJ2-3; D ambiguous. Germline-derived CDR1 and CDR2 are SGDLS and YYNGEE. V lost 0 bases, J lost 2 bases, and 16 bases lay in between. This CDR3 contains 17 residues.

The rearrangement joins TRBV2 to TRBJ2-2; perhaps TRBD1 as D (6 bases). Germline V gene sequence: CDR1 SNHLY, CDR2 FYNNEI. The CDR3 runs 17 residues. V was trimmed by 4 bases and J by 3 bases, leaving 18 bases between them. CDR3 sequence: CASSVLKVGTHTGELFF. CDR3 sequence (DNA): TGTGCCAGCAGTGTTTTGAAGGTCGGGACACACACCGGGGAGCTGTTTTTT.

This clone came up a few times. The chain has TRBV10-1 and TRBJ1-2, with 9 bases fitting TRBD1. Losses at the gene ends were 5 bases for V and 5 bases for J; bases not matched to a gene: 3. This CDR3 spans 13 amino acids. Per germline, CDR1 WNHNN and CDR2 SYGVQD (reference sequence). The CDR3: CASSTGTGYGYTF. The CDR3, as DNA: TGCGCCAGCAGTACCGGGACAGGGTATGGCTACACCTTC.

The chain is built from TRBV7-6 and TRBJ2-7; TRBD1 or TRBD2 may be the D gene (5 bases each). In germline, CDR1 is SGHVS, CDR2 FNYEAQ. Trimming removed 5 bases from V and 0 bases from J, with 17 bases in between. This CDR3 has 16 amino acids. The CDR3 coding sequence is TGTGCCAGCAGCCAAACGATGGGACCGAACTCCTACGAGCAGTACTTC. Its protein is CASSQTMGPNSYEQYF.

The CDR3 nucleotides read TGTGCCAGCAGCTTTGTAGCGGGAGATTCTGGCGAGACCCAGTACTTC. This sequence encodes CASSFVAGDSGETQYF. V and J are TRBV5-4 and TRBJ2-5, with TRBD2 identical over 9 bases. The CDR3 runs 16 residues. V was clipped by 2 bases and J by 5 bases; unmatched bases: 10. Germline CDR1 SGHNT, CDR2 YYREEE (reference sequence).

This CDR3 reads CASSRQGINNEQFF. The CDR3 nucleotides read TGTGCCAGCAGCCGACAGGGGATAAACAATGAGCAGTTCTTC. The V gene is TRBV7-8, the J gene TRBJ2-1; 8 bases map to TRBD1. Germline trimming cut 5 bases from V and 5 bases from J; bases unmatched to any gene: 5. The CDR3 extends over 14 amino acids. Germline CDR1 and CDR2: SGHVS and FQNEAQ.

This clone has only one observation. The V and J genes are TRBV7-2 and TRBJ2-5; no clear D. CDR3 length: 12 residues. Trimming removed 0 bases at V and 6 bases at J, with 5 bases between. Germline V CDR1 and CDR2: SGHTA, FQGNSA. The chain's CDR3 is CASSLAFQTQYF. CDR3 bases: TGTGCCAGCAGCTTAGCTTTCCAGACCCAGTACTTC.

This clone is a singleton in its sample. V and J are TRBV10-3 and TRBJ2-7; no reliable D call. The V gene lost 3 bases and the J gene lost 6 bases, with 12 bases spanning the gap. There are 13 residues in the CDR3. Germline loops: CDR1 ENHRY, CDR2 SYGVKD. The CDR3 spells CAISDKALAEQYF. In nucleotides, the CDR3 is TGTGCCATCAGTGATAAGGCGTTAGCCGAGCAGTACTTC.

The genes are TRBV7-9 and TRBJ1-5; the D gene is possibly TRBD1 (5 bases). Trimming removed 4 bases from V and 5 bases from J, with 15 bases in between. Germline CDR1 SEHNR, CDR2 FQNEAQ (reference sequence). The CDR3 covers 15 residues. The CDR3 loop is CASSSRDSRDQPQHF. CDR3 sequence (DNA): TGTGCCAGCAGCTCTCGGGACTCTCGGGATCAGCCCCAGCATTTT.

The genes are TRBV4-1 and TRBJ1-5; 8 bases map to TRBD1. The CDR3 loop spans 14 amino acids. Germline V lookup: CDR1 MGHRA, CDR2 YSYEKL. The V gene end was trimmed by 2 bases and the J gene end by 7 bases; junction bases not matched to a gene: 4. In nucleotides, the CDR3 is TGCGCCAGCAGCCAACAGGGGGCTAAACAGCCCCAGCATTTT. Its protein is CASSQQGAKQPQHF.

This chain joins TRBV9 and TRBJ2-3, with D uncertain. Trimming left V 0 bases short and J 5 bases short, with 7 bases between. There are 13 residues in the CDR3. Germline V gene data show CDR1 as SGDLS and CDR2 as YYNGEE. Here the CDR3 reads CASSVEVLDTQYF. CDR3 nucleotides: TGTGCCAGCAGCGTAGAAGTGTTAGATACGCAGTATTTT.

CDR3: CASAWGLAPYNEQFF. The CDR3 nucleotides read TGTGCCAGCGCTTGGGGGTTAGCTCCCTACAATGAGCAGTTCTTC. This chain uses TRBV7-8 with TRBJ2-1, with D perhaps being TRBD1 or TRBD2 (5 bases each). The CDR3 is 15 amino acids. The V gene's germline CDR1 is SGHVS and CDR2 FQNEAQ. V lost 8 bases and J 2 bases, leaving 16 bases between the germline ends.

This chain connects TRBV6-5 to TRBJ2-7, with TRBD2 matching over 7 bases. The CDR3 has 14 amino acids. Unmatched junction bases numbered 9, after V lost 4 bases and J lost 6 bases. CDR1 MNHEY and CDR2 SVGAGI come from the germline V gene. CDR3 nucleotides: TGTGCCAGCAGTTTCGCCCGCCCGGGAGGCGAGCAGTACTTC. Its translation is CASSFARPGGEQYF.

This rearrangement joins TRBV9 to TRBJ2-1; TRBD1 matches at 7 bases. Germline trimming cut 3 bases from V and 5 bases from J; bases unmatched to any gene: 14. The V gene's germline CDR1 is SGDLS and CDR2 YYNGEE. The CDR3 has 17 amino acids. The CDR3 DNA sequence: TGTGCCAGCAGCGCCCATTCCGGGACAGAAATAAACAATGAGCAGTTCTTC. This gives the protein CASSAHSGTEINNEQFF.

This clone was detected once. The V call is TRBV9, the J call TRBJ2-1, with 10 bases aligning to TRBD1. CDR1 and CDR2 (germline): SGDLS, YYNGEE. V dropped 3 bases and J dropped 2; count of bases not matched to a gene: 5. CDR3 size: 16 residues. The CDR3 sequence: CASSAPGTGAYNEQFF. CDR3 DNA sequence: TGTGCCAGCAGCGCCCCTGGGACAGGGGCCTACAATGAGCAGTTCTTC.

The chain carries TRBV14 and TRBJ2-3, with D hard to call. CDR3 length equals 14 residues. Trimming took 3 bases from V and 7 from J, leaving 14 bases between them. The germline gives CDR1 SGHDN, CDR2 FVKESK. The CDR3 coding sequence is TGTGCCAGCAGCCAGGAGACACCATATTATACGCAGTATTTT. It encodes CASSQETPYYTQYF. Combining the CDR3 with reference TRBV14 and TRBJ2-3 gives the whole variable domain EAGVTQFPSHSVIEKGQTVTLRCDPISGHDNLYWYRRVMGKEIKFLLHFVKESKQDESGMPNNRFLAERTGGTYSTLKVQPAELEDSGVYFCASSQETPYYTQYFGPGTRLTVL.

The chain uses TRBV28 and TRBJ2-7; the match to TRBD2 covers 14 bases. The CDR3 is 17 residues long. The trim removed 5 bases at V and 3 bases at J, leaving 9 bases unmatched. Germline V gives CDR1 MDHEN, CDR2 SYDVKM. The CDR3, as DNA: TGTGCCAGCAGTGGGAGACTAGCGGGAGGGCCCGACTACGAGCAGTACTTC. It is translated as CASSGRLAGGPDYEQYF.

The chain carries TRBV19 and TRBJ2-4; TRBD1 matches 7 bases. Trimming at V came to 3 bases and at J to 3 bases, leaving 8 bases not matched to a gene. Germline CDR1 and CDR2: LNHDA and SQIVND (reference sequence). The CDR3 extends over 16 amino acids. The CDR3 loop reads CASSMETGLSKNIQYF. For the CDR3, the DNA is TGTGCCAGTAGTATGGAGACAGGGCTGAGCAAAAACATTCAGTACTTC. The full variable domain, in which reference TRBV19 and TRBJ2-4 provide the parts outside the CDR3, is DGGITQSPKYLFRKEGQNVTLSCEQNLNHDAMYWYRQDPGQGLRLIYYSQIVNDFQKGDIAEGYSVSREKKESFPLTVTSAQKNPTAFYLCASSMETGLSKNIQYFGAGTRLSVL.

The chain uses TRBV19 and TRBJ1-5; possible D gene TRBD1, 5 bases. Trimming stripped 6 bases from V and 0 bases from J, with 15 bases between. Germline V gene lookup returns CDR1 LNHDA and CDR2 SQIVND (reference sequence). CDR3 size: 16 residues. The CDR3 here is CASSPRVRNSNQPQHF. The CDR3, as DNA: TGTGCCAGTAGCCCCAGGGTTCGGAATAGCAATCAGCCCCAGCATTTT.

The chain employs TRBV2 and TRBJ2-1; 9 bases agree with TRBD2. The CDR3 is made up of 15 amino acids. Germline CDR1 SNHLY, CDR2 FYNNEI. The V segment lost 3 bases and the J segment 7 bases; nucleotides outside the gene matches: 7. The CDR3 reads CASSERLAGYNEQFF. CDR3 DNA sequence: TGTGCCAGCAGTGAGCGCCTAGCGGGATATAATGAGCAGTTCTTC. The full variable domain, its missing parts supplied by reference TRBV2 and TRBJ2-1, is EPEVTQTPSHQVTQMGQEVILRCVPISNHLYFYWYRQILGQKVEFLVSFYNNEISEKSEIFDDQFSVERPDGSNFTLKIRSTKLEDSAMYFCASSERLAGYNEQFFGPGTRLTVL.

The chain is built from TRBV7-9 and TRBJ2-7, with 7 bases matching TRBD1. Per the germline V gene, CDR1 is SEHNR and CDR2 is FQNEAQ (reference sequence). The J segment lost 3 bases and the V segment lost 1 base, leaving 9 bases of the junction unmatched. This CDR3 contains 16 residues. CDR3 region: CASSLVRTGLYYEQYF. CDR3 sequence (DNA): TGTGCCAGCAGCTTAGTCCGGACAGGACTCTACTACGAGCAGTACTTC.

V is TRBV9 and J is TRBJ1-2, with D possibly matching TRBD1 (6 bases). Per germline, CDR1 SGDLS and CDR2 YYNGEE. The CDR3 spans 14 residues. With 0 bases removed from V and 7 bases from J, the gap between germline ends came to 13 bases. The CDR3 loop reads CASSVDLGAGGYTF. DNA for the CDR3: TGTGCCAGCAGCGTAGATCTGGGGGCAGGTGGCTACACCTTC. Together with reference TRBV9 and TRBJ1-2, the CDR3 gives the full variable domain: DSGVTQTPKHLITATGQRVTLRCSPRSGDLSVYWYQQSLDQGLQFLIQYYNGEERAKGNILERFSAQQFPDLHSELNLSSLELGDSALYFCASSVDLGAGGYTFGSGTRLTVV.

In this sample, this clone turned up once. The chain joins TRBV18 to TRBJ2-1, with 8 bases that match TRBD2. V dropped 2 bases and J dropped 6; count of bases not matched to a gene: 3. Germline V CDR1 and CDR2: KGHSH, LQKENI. CDR3 length: 14 residues. CDR3 in amino acids: CASSPLAGPNEQFF. The DNA for the CDR3 is TGTGCCAGCTCACCATTAGCGGGACCCAATGAGCAGTTCTTC.

This chain connects TRBV5-6 to TRBJ1-3; D ambiguous. The V end lost 0 bases, the J end lost 3 bases, and 4 bases lay between the germline ends. From germline, CDR1 is SGHDT and CDR2 YYEEEE. The CDR3 extends over 13 amino acids. The DNA of the CDR3 is TGTGCCAGCAGCTTGGTCGGTGGAAACACCATATATTTT. This codes for CASSLVGGNTIYF.

V usage is TRBV10-3 and J usage is TRBJ1-3; 12 positions agree with TRBD1. The CDR3 length is 17 residues. The germline gives CDR1 ENHRY, CDR2 SYGVKD. Trimming removed 6 bases from V and 4 bases from J; junction bases left unmatched: 10. The CDR3 coding sequence is TGTGCCATCAGCCGGGACAGGGGGCTCGTTACCGGAAACACCATATATTTT. Protein: CAISRDRGLVTGNTIYF.

The rearrangement joins TRBV13 to TRBJ2-1; 10 positions match TRBD1. The V and J ends lost 8 bases and 2 bases, in that order; junction bases with no gene match: 6. The CDR3 loop spans 15 amino acids. From germline, CDR1 is PRHDT and CDR2 FYEKMQ (reference sequence). The CDR3 DNA is TGTGCCAGCGCCGTGGGGACAGGGGCCTACAATGAGCAGTTCTTC. It yields the protein CASAVGTGAYNEQFF.

CDR3 sequence reads: CASSLRIRAHPDPDTQYF. In DNA, the CDR3 is TGTGCCAGCAGCCTGAGAATCCGGGCCCACCCCGACCCAGATACGCAGTATTTT. This chain connects TRBV14 to TRBJ2-3; D is uncertain. V gave up 4 bases and J gave up 4 bases, with 24 bases separating them. Germline CDR1 and CDR2: SGHDN and FVKESK. The CDR3 runs 18 residues.

The chain recombines TRBV2 with TRBJ2-1; D remains ambiguous. The V end lost 4 bases, the J end lost 6 bases, and 25 bases lay between the germline ends. Germline-derived CDR1 and CDR2 are SNHLY and FYNNEI. The CDR3 sequence is 18 residues long. The CDR3 here is CASSVIQGRTPSGNEQFF. In nucleotides, the CDR3 is TGTGCCAGCAGTGTAATTCAAGGGCGGACGCCGTCGGGCAATGAGCAGTTCTTC. The full variable domain, in which reference TRBV2 and TRBJ2-1 provide the parts outside the CDR3, is EPEVTQTPSHQVTQMGQEVILRCVPISNHLYFYWYRQILGQKVEFLVSFYNNEISEKSEIFDDQFSVERPDGSNFTLKIRSTKLEDSAMYFCASSVIQGRTPSGNEQFFGPGTRLTVL.